A single sample gave rise to the 13 T cell receptor beta chains below, sequenced in a study of CD8 T cells in Susac syndrome. It was with random hexamers that roughly 0.45 to 1 ug RNA was reverse transcribed. MiXCR, applied by TCRdb to the immunoSEQ multiplex PCR reads, yields one record per CDR3 protein. The table lists roughly 200,000 distinct CDR3 sequences, almost 96% of them singletons. Specimen: CD4+ T cells from PBMCs. Receptor source: a human donor with multiple sclerosis.

The rearrangement joins TRBV25-1 to TRBJ2-3, with a possible D match to TRBD1 (6 bases). In germline, CDR1 is MGHDK, CDR2 SYGVNS. This CDR3 is 15 amino acids long. V dropped 2 bases and J dropped 4 bases, with 13 bases sitting between them. The CDR3 loop reads CASSEQGLRADTQYF. CDR3 DNA: TGTGCCAGCAGTGAACAGGGGCTTCGTGCAGATACGCAGTATTTT.

The rearrangement joins TRBV3-1 to TRBJ2-7; 10 bases agree with TRBD1. The CDR3 extends over 14 amino acids. Germline CDR1 LGHDT, CDR2 YNNKEL (reference sequence). Unmatched junction bases numbered 4, after V lost 3 bases and J lost 5 bases. The DNA of the CDR3 is TGTGCCAGCAGCCACCACGGACAGGGGGACGAGCAGTACTTC. This codes for CASSHHGQGDEQYF.

The chain joins TRBV28 to TRBJ2-7; TRBD2 might be the D (6 bases). The CDR3 loop spans 16 amino acids. Trimming shortened V by 6 bases and J by 0 bases, and 18 bases separated the two germline ends. Per germline, CDR1 MDHEN and CDR2 SYDVKM. CDR3 residues: CASRGQDRRGSYEQYF. In DNA form, the CDR3 reads TGTGCCAGCAGGGGGCAAGATAGGAGGGGCTCCTACGAGCAGTACTTC.

The chain employs TRBV29-1 and TRBJ2-2, with TRBD2 as a possible D gene (5 bases). Trimming took off 5 bases at V and 3 bases at J, with 10 bases between the two ends. Germline V gene lookup returns CDR1 SQVTM and CDR2 ANQGSEA. There are 13 residues in the CDR3. The CDR3 loop is CSVYGLHTGELFF. CDR3 nucleotide sequence: TGCAGCGTTTACGGACTGCACACCGGGGAGCTGTTTTTT.

The rearrangement uses TRBV2 and TRBJ2-1; maybe TRBD1 (6 bases). The V and J ends lost 4 bases and 5 bases respectively, with 9 bases between them. Germline V gene sequence: CDR1 SNHLY, CDR2 FYNNEI. This CDR3 has 13 amino acids. The CDR3 here is CASSAGHNNEQFF. As DNA, the CDR3 is TGTGCCAGCAGTGCGGGACACAACAATGAGCAGTTCTTC.

CDR3 nucleotides: TGTGCCAGCAGCTTACGGACAGGGCAGGGGCGCTACGAGCAGTACTTC. It is translated as CASSLRTGQGRYEQYF. V and J are TRBV13 and TRBJ2-7; 8 bases align to TRBD1. Trimming removed 2 bases from V and 3 bases from J; junction bases left unmatched: 9. The CDR3 runs 16 residues. Germline-derived CDR1 and CDR2 are PRHDT and FYEKMQ (reference sequence).

The rearrangement uses TRBV3-1 and TRBJ2-7; D is ambiguous. The V and J ends lost 2 bases and 6 bases respectively, with 14 bases between them. This CDR3 is 14 amino acids long. CDR1 and CDR2 (germline): LGHDT, YNNKEL (reference sequence). DNA for the CDR3: TGTGCCAGCAGCCAAAAGAACCTCGTCGGCGAGCAGTACTTC. It yields the protein CASSQKNLVGEQYF.

The chain joins TRBV3-1 to TRBJ2-5; D may match TRBD1 or TRBD2 (5 bases each). Trimming stripped 4 bases from V and 8 bases from J, with 20 bases between. The CDR3 is 15 residues long. Germline CDR1 is LGHDT and CDR2 is YNNKEL (reference sequence). CDR3 loop: CASSPRGRMTRTQYF. For the CDR3, the DNA is TGTGCCAGCAGCCCAAGGGGACGGATGACTCGTACCCAGTACTTC.

This chain connects TRBV30 to TRBJ2-1; D gene unclear. Germline values: CDR1 GTSNPN, CDR2 SVGIG (reference sequence). CDR3 size: 10 residues. Trimming stripped 3 bases from V and 7 bases from J, with 4 bases between. The CDR3, as DNA: TGTGCCTGGAGCAGAAATGAGCAGTTCTTC. This gives the protein CAWSRNEQFF.

This clonotype has only one observation. The chain joins TRBV29-1 to TRBJ2-3; D gene ambiguous. The CDR3 covers 12 residues. Looked up from germline, CDR1 is SQVTM and CDR2 is ANQGSEA. Trimming removed 5 bases at V and 2 bases at J, with 8 bases between. The CDR3 DNA reads TGCAGCGTTAGAACCTCCACAGATACGCAGTATTTT. Residues: CSVRTSTDTQYF.

V is TRBV18 and J is TRBJ1-1; possibly TRBD1 for D (5 bases). This CDR3 spans 14 amino acids. V shed 3 bases and J shed 1 base, with 9 bases lying between them. Germline V lookup: CDR1 KGHSH, CDR2 LQKENI. CDR3 sequence: CASSPMGGNTEAFF. Here the CDR3 DNA reads TGTGCCAGCTCACCGATGGGGGGGAACACTGAAGCTTTCTTT.

V is TRBV20-1 and J is TRBJ1-2; D remains unclear. Between the trimmed V and J ends, which lost 4 bases and 4 bases, there was a span of 10 bases. Germline V gene data show CDR1 as DFQATT and CDR2 as SNEGSKA (reference sequence). This CDR3 comprises 12 residues. Written as DNA, the CDR3 is TGCAGTGCTAAGAGGGAGACCTATGGCTACACCTTC. The encoded protein is CSAKRETYGYTF.

This chain connects TRBV29-1 to TRBJ1-1; a possible D gene is TRBD1 (5 bases). The CDR3 runs to 13 residues. The V gene lost 6 bases and the J gene lost 0 bases, with 11 bases spanning the gap. Germline CDR1 reads SQVTM; CDR2 reads ANQGSEA. The CDR3 reads CSVRGLMNTEAFF. As DNA, the CDR3 is TGCAGCGTCCGGGGGTTGATGAACACTGAAGCTTTCTTT.